These 2 T cell receptor beta chains came from one sample sequenced in a study of cytomegalovirus exposure and HLA in healthy donors. Assay used: immunoSEQ multiplex PCR; TCRdb lists only in-frame clones, some missing. The sample yields approximately 160,000 clones, roughly 80% seen once. Specimen: PBMCs. These receptor sequences come from a man aged 30 to 39 in good health and CMV-seropositive.

The chain joins TRBV27 to TRBJ2-3, with 9 bases identical to TRBD2. Germline CDR1 reads MNHEY; CDR2 reads SMNVEV (reference sequence). The CDR3 runs to 14 residues. The V gene end was trimmed by 6 bases and the J gene end by 6 bases; junction bases not matched to a gene: 7. This chain's CDR3 is CASRRTSASDTQYF. Here the CDR3 DNA reads TGTGCCAGCAGGCGGACTAGCGCCTCGGATACGCAGTATTTT.

This chain uses TRBV7-6 with TRBJ2-5; the D is unclear. The germline V gene has CDR1 SGHVS and CDR2 FNYEAQ. V was trimmed by 1 base and J by 8 bases, leaving 17 bases between them. This CDR3 comprises 15 residues. Here the CDR3 reads CASSLVLASRETQYF. The CDR3 DNA sequence: TGTGCCAGCAGCTTAGTTTTAGCCTCAAGAGAAACCCAGTACTTC. The complete variable domain, with remaining parts taken from reference TRBV7-6 and TRBJ2-5, reads GAGVSQSPRYKVTKRGQDVALRCDPISGHVSLYWYRQALGQGPEFLTYFNYEAQQDKSGLPNDRFSAERPEGSISTLTIQRTEQRDSAMYRCASSLVLASRETQYFGPGTRLLVL.